Reported below is one TCR beta chain. What it recognizes is unknown. This sample stems from a study of T cell responses to AZD1222 COVID-19 vaccine. The CDR3 consists of 14 residues. The germline CDR1 and CDR2 sequences are SGHRS and YFSETQ. The V gene lost 0 bases and the J gene lost 0 bases, with 6 bases spanning the gap. This table comes from immunoSEQ multiplex PCR, and its TCRdb copy is limited to in-frame clones, with some not included. This repertoire shows tens of thousands of clones, about 90% found once; its top ten account for 4.5%. General study points: Regions 160-218 and 743-854 dominated among vaccine-associated CD4 TCRs spanning spike. Donor demographics were predominantly white British with a female majority; clonal diversity may be underestimated.

The material sequenced was peripheral blood, taken on day 0 of MenACWY control vaccination. The sequence came from an adult in good health. The rearrangement links TRBV5-1 to TRBJ1-1; D not resolved. CDR3 region: CASSLVQLNTEAFF. The CDR3, as DNA: TGCGCCAGCAGCTTGGTTCAGCTGAACACTGAAGCTTTCTTT.